This is a list of T cell receptor beta chains from one sample in a study of T-cell reconstitution after alpha-beta-depleted transplantation in children. From the PCR reads, TCRdb called clonotypes with MiXCR, one entry per CDR3 protein. The sample shows hundreds of thousands of distinct CDR3 sequences, about 24% of them seen only once. Specimen: PBMCs, mostly from graft donor cells, collected 360 days after TCRalphabeta/CD19-depleted stem cell transplant. These receptors were taken from a female patient under 10 years old who had a stem cell transplant for congenital amegakaryocytic thrombocytopenia, so the T cells may come from the graft donor. Each CDR3 is given with its conserved first and last residue.

TRBV6-1,TRBJ2-3,CASSLSANSDTQYF
TRBV6-1,TRBJ1-1,CASREDGLGEAFF
TRBV11-2,TRBJ2-2,CAISSNTGELFF
TRBV7-9,TRBJ1-2,CASSSPDGRRGYTF
TRBV5-1,TRBJ2-5,CASSPRSGLQETQYF
TRBV25-1,TRBJ2-1,CASTPGDNEQFF
TRBV18,TRBJ2-3,CASSPFGGLAGGPDTQYF
TRBV3-1,TRBJ2-6,CASSKAGSGANVLTF
TRBV5-4,TRBJ2-5,CASSWDRRYQETQYF
TRBV2,TRBJ2-5,CASSAARAETQYF
TRBV20-1,TRBJ2-3,CSARTSGGVDTQYF
TRBV12-3/TRBV12-4,TRBJ2-1,CASSLAGVGLEQFF
TRBV5-5,TRBJ2-3,CASSRGLAGSDTQYF
TRBV6-2/TRBV6-3,TRBJ2-1,CASSYLGLAGVRTKEFF
TRBV4-1,TRBJ2-4,CASSLSWIENIQYF
TRBV18,TRBJ2-1,CASSAPGLSSYNEQFF
TRBV3-1,TRBJ2-5,CASRGIQGQETQYF
TRBV5-4,TRBJ2-3,CASSFRGITDTQYF
TRBV20-1,TRBJ2-3,CSARDSDFTDKQYF
TRBV11-2,TRBJ2-7,CASSLRASSNEQYF
TRBV12-3/TRBV12-4,TRBJ2-2,CASSLWQGDTGELFF
TRBV7-2,TRBJ2-1,CASSLGGTINEQFF
TRBV5-1,TRBJ2-7,CASSLAPSALEQYF
TRBV5-1,TRBJ2-3,CASSSGQVPDTQYF
TRBV2,TRBJ2-7,CASSEDRSAYEQYF
TRBV29-1,TRBJ2-7,CSVVQRASYEQYF
TRBV21-1,TRBJ2-1,CASSKVTRELSEQFF
TRBV9,TRBJ2-2,CASTPTNTGELFF
TRBV4-2,TRBJ2-3,CASSQDWASALADTQYF
TRBV24-1,TRBJ2-5,CATSDSSTETQYF
TRBV25-1,TRBJ1-3,CASKGNGNTIYF
TRBV28,TRBJ2-2,CASSLKGLAFTGELFF
TRBV12-3/TRBV12-4,TRBJ2-1,CASSFGGLDNEQFF
TRBV9,TRBJ2-1,CASSPRKSRQGLGFNEQFF
TRBV4-1,TRBJ2-3,CASSQLPSSTDTQYF
TRBV4-1,TRBJ2-7,CASSQTGGSSYEQYF
TRBV7-9,TRBJ2-1,CASGNRNEQFF
TRBV20-1,TRBJ2-1,CSANKLMGVGYNEQFF
TRBV20-1,TRBJ2-3,CSASRLAGSTDTQYF
TRBV21-1,TRBJ2-7,CANLVDLGGGEQYF
TRBV10-2,TRBJ2-5,CASSDSGGRQETQYF
TRBV4-1,TRBJ1-5,CASSHVGGQGGQPQHF
TRBV15,TRBJ2-2,CATSRGQRDTGELFF
TRBV6-1,TRBJ1-1,CASSRGPLTEAFF
TRBV6-5,TRBJ2-1,CASSRSGQISGMGEQFF